These 23 T cell receptor beta chains share one sample of origin, sequenced in a study of cytomegalovirus exposure and HLA in healthy donors. The data were produced by immunoSEQ multiplex PCR, yet TCRdb's version contains in-frame clones alone and is incomplete. This sample has approximately 220,000 clones, with 65% to 85% found just once. Material for sequencing was PBMCs. The receptors shown here come from a woman in her 30s in good health and CMV-seropositive.

The V and J genes are TRBV2 and TRBJ2-7; TRBD2 agrees at 12 bases. The CDR3 runs 13 residues. The V and J ends lost 8 bases and 4 bases, in that order; junction bases with no gene match: 3. Looked up from germline, CDR1 is SNHLY and CDR2 is FYNNEI. CDR3 bases: TGTGCCAGCGCTGGGACTAGCGGGTACGAGCAGTACTTC. Encoded protein: CASAGTSGYEQYF.

In this sample, this clone turned up a few times. The chain uses TRBV2 and TRBJ1-1; D is unclear. The CDR3 contains 14 residues. CDR1 and CDR2 from the germline V gene are SNHLY and FYNNEI. V was trimmed by 6 bases and J by 6 bases, leaving 17 bases between them. In nucleotides, the CDR3 is TGTGCCAGCAGCCCGAGTCGGGTCGTCGCTGAAGCTTTCTTT. Residues: CASSPSRVVAEAFF.

The genes are TRBV2 and TRBJ2-2; D gene uncertain. The V and J ends lost 10 bases and 3 bases respectively, with 9 bases between them. The germline CDR1 and CDR2 sequences are SNHLY and FYNNEI. The CDR3 has 12 amino acids. The chain's CDR3 is CATKSDTGELFF. CDR3 nucleotide sequence: TGTGCCACCAAAAGTGACACCGGGGAGCTGTTTTTT.

The genes are TRBV6-5 and TRBJ2-1; D is perhaps TRBD1 or TRBD2 (5 bases each). V was pared by 6 bases and J by 5 bases, with 14 bases between. Germline-derived CDR1 and CDR2 are MNHEY and SVGAGI. The CDR3 loop spans 14 amino acids. The CDR3 DNA reads TGTGCCAGCAGATCCGGGACCCAACACAATGAGCAGTTCTTC. It is translated as CASRSGTQHNEQFF.

The V and J genes are TRBV12-5 and TRBJ2-1; maybe TRBD2 (6 bases). Looked up from germline, CDR1 is LGHNT and CDR2 is FRNRAP. The CDR3 has 15 residues. Trimming took 6 bases from V and 7 from J, leaving 19 bases between them. This CDR3 is CASGPPGAGRNEQFF. CDR3 in DNA: TGTGCTAGTGGCCCTCCCGGGGCAGGGAGGAATGAGCAGTTCTTC.

The rearrangement links TRBV6-1 to TRBJ1-5; TRBD1 matches 8 bases. Trimming cost V 5 bases and J 7 bases; bases outside gene matches: 10. CDR1 is MNHNS and CDR2 is SASEGT in the germline V gene. The CDR3 extends over 15 amino acids. CDR3 coding DNA: TGTGCCAGCAGTCTGAACAGGGGGGGAGGACAGCCCCAGCATTTT. Protein sequence: CASSLNRGGGQPQHF.

This clone was seen only a few times. The chain employs TRBV30 and TRBJ1-2; no clear D gene. V lost 3 bases to trimming and J lost 3 bases, with 11 bases between them. Germline V lookup: CDR1 GTSNPN, CDR2 SVGIG (reference sequence). This CDR3 has 13 residues. CDR3 loop: CAWRDTGHYGYTF. DNA for the CDR3: TGTGCCTGGAGAGATACTGGGCACTATGGCTACACCTTC.

This chain links TRBV4-2 with TRBJ2-7; 9 bases align to TRBD2. Per germline, CDR1 LGHNA and CDR2 YNFKEQ. This CDR3 comprises 17 residues. Unmatched junction bases numbered 10, after V lost 1 base and J lost 3 bases. The CDR3: CASSQAASGARDYEQYF. In DNA, the CDR3 is TGTGCCAGCAGCCAAGCGGCTAGCGGGGCGAGGGACTACGAGCAGTACTTC.

This clone was seen a handful of times. CDR3 bases: TGTGCCAGCAGCTTCCAGGGGACCCACACTGAAGCTTTCTTT. Translation: CASSFQGTHTEAFF. The chain links TRBV7-9 to TRBJ1-1; maybe TRBD1 (6 bases). The CDR3 is 14 amino acids. Germline CDR1 SEHNR, CDR2 FQNEAQ (reference sequence). Trimming stripped 3 bases from V and 3 bases from J, with 11 bases between. Full variable domain (outside the CDR3, taken from reference TRBV7-9 and TRBJ1-1): DTGVSQNPRHKITKRGQNVTFRCDPISEHNRLYWYRQTLGQGPEFLTYFQNEAQLEKSRLLSDRFSAERPKGSFSTLEIQRTEQGDSAMYLCASSFQGTHTEAFFGQGTRLTVV.

The CDR3 DNA sequence: TGTGCCAGCAGACGGGGACAGCGAGCTTTCTTT. It translates to CASRRGQRAFF. The gene calls are TRBV6-5 and TRBJ1-1, with 7 positions matching TRBD1. The CDR3 consists of 11 residues. Germline loops: CDR1 MNHEY, CDR2 SVGAGI. Germline trimming cut 6 bases from V and 10 bases from J; bases unmatched to any gene: 5.

The chain has TRBV5-1 and TRBJ2-1; possible D gene TRBD1, 6 bases. The CDR3 has 14 amino acids. The V and J ends lost 0 bases and 6 bases respectively, with 10 bases between them. Germline V CDR1 and CDR2: SGHRS, YFSETQ. The CDR3 here is CASSLAPGVNEQFF. DNA of the CDR3: TGCGCCAGCAGCTTGGCCCCAGGGGTCAATGAGCAGTTCTTC.

This chain uses TRBV27 with TRBJ2-5; weak D call: TRBD1 (5 bases). This CDR3 has 14 amino acids. The V and J ends lost 6 bases and 1 base respectively, with 12 bases between them. Germline V gene sequence: CDR1 MNHEY, CDR2 SMNVEV (reference sequence). CDR3 in DNA: TGTGCCAGCAGACATGCTAGGGGCCAAGAGACCCAGTACTTC. The encoded protein is CASRHARGQETQYF.

The rearrangement joins TRBV7-8 to TRBJ2-3, with 7 bases identical to TRBD1. The V and J ends lost 5 bases and 11 bases, in that order; junction bases with no gene match: 7. This CDR3 region has 12 residues. Per the germline V gene, CDR1 is SGHVS and CDR2 is FQNEAQ. The CDR3 DNA is TGTGCCAGCAGCCGTTCCGGGACAGAGCAGTATTTT. This sequence encodes CASSRSGTEQYF.

The chain employs TRBV28 and TRBJ1-5; the D is unclear. The CDR3 loop spans 14 amino acids. Germline CDR1 is MDHEN and CDR2 is SYDVKM. V was clipped by 1 base and J by 6 bases, with 10 bases between them. The CDR3 coding sequence is TGTGCCAGCAGTTTATCCGGGGTTGGTCAGCCCCAGCATTTT. Amino acids: CASSLSGVGQPQHF.

A remark on this clone: A much more abundant neighbour one base away suggests this may be a read error. The chain recombines TRBV27 with TRBJ2-7, with TRBD1 as a possible D gene (7 bases). The germline CDR1 and CDR2 sequences are MNHEY and SMNVEV (reference sequence). This CDR3 spans 12 amino acids. Trimming left V 6 bases short and J 4 bases short, with 10 bases between. The CDR3 here is CASSPGGYEQYF. The DNA of the CDR3 is TGTGCCAGCAGCCCAGGGGGGTACGAGCAGTACTTC.

The chain couples TRBV7-3 to TRBJ2-3; 9 bases align to TRBD2. Losses at the gene ends were 5 bases for V and 2 bases for J; bases not matched to a gene: 5. Germline V gene sequence: CDR1 SGHTA, CDR2 FQGTGA. The CDR3 has 15 amino acids. DNA of the CDR3: TGTGCCAGCAGCATGACTAGCGGTATCACAGATACGCAGTATTTT. It translates to CASSMTSGITDTQYF.

The V call is TRBV29-1, the J call TRBJ1-1, with 9 bases matching TRBD1. The CDR3 contains 12 residues. V trimming: 5 bases; J trimming: 4 bases; junction bases outside the gene matches: 2. The germline gives CDR1 SQVTM, CDR2 ANQGSEA. The CDR3 here is CSVKQGATEAFF. CDR3 in DNA: TGCAGCGTTAAACAGGGGGCCACTGAAGCTTTCTTT.

The chain links TRBV4-3 to TRBJ2-1; 7 bases map to TRBD2. From germline, CDR1 is LGHNA and CDR2 YSLEER. The CDR3 consists of 16 residues. J gave up 6 bases and V 6 bases, and 14 bases lay outside the gene matches. CDR3 nucleotides: TGCGCCAGCAGTCAAACTCTAGCGGCCGAATCCAATGAGCAGTTCTTC. Its translation: CASSQTLAAESNEQFF.

This clone was recorded a few times. V is TRBV7-8 and J is TRBJ2-2; D unresolved. Trimming took off 7 bases at V and 6 bases at J, with 6 bases between the two ends. Germline loops: CDR1 SGHVS, CDR2 FQNEAQ. The length of the CDR3 is 11 residues. The CDR3 DNA reads TGTGCCAGCAACGAGGCCGGGGAGCTGTTTTTT. Residues: CASNEAGELFF.

This clone was seen only once. The J gene is TRBJ2-7, the V gene TRBV2; 7 bases line up with TRBD2. Germline CDR1 reads SNHLY; CDR2 reads FYNNEI. CDR3 length: 16 residues. V shed 2 bases, J shed 4 bases, and the junction held 11 bases outside the gene matches. CDR3 loop: CASSERAGGTIYEQYF. In DNA form, the CDR3 reads TGTGCCAGCAGTGAAAGGGCAGGCGGGACTATTTACGAGCAGTACTTC.

The V gene is TRBV4-2, the J gene TRBJ2-3, with TRBD2 matching over 10 bases. Trimming removed 5 bases from V and 0 bases from J; junction bases left unmatched: 5. Germline V gene data show CDR1 as LGHNA and CDR2 as YNFKEQ. The CDR3 is 16 residues long. CDR3 in amino acids: CASSKALAGSTDTQYF. For the CDR3, the DNA is TGTGCCAGCAGCAAGGCACTAGCGGGAAGCACAGATACGCAGTATTTT.

The chain uses TRBV29-1 and TRBJ2-5, with 8 bases fitting TRBD2. V was clipped by 1 base and J by 1 base; unmatched bases: 5. Germline CDR1 reads SQVTM; CDR2 reads ANQGSEA. This CDR3 spans 15 amino acids. CDR3 protein: CSVEAPRGGQETQYF. CDR3 in DNA: TGCAGCGTTGAAGCCCCACGGGGGGGCCAAGAGACCCAGTACTTC. Looking up the rest from reference TRBV29-1 and TRBJ2-5 gives the full variable domain: SAVISQKPSRDICQRGTSLTIQCQVDSQVTMMFWYRQQPGQSLTLIATANQGSEATYESGFVIDKFPISRPNLTFSTLTVSNMSPEDSSIYLCSVEAPRGGQETQYFGPGTRLLVL.

The chain uses TRBV27 and TRBJ2-7, with D perhaps TRBD1 (5 bases). This CDR3 spans 15 amino acids. The V end lost 4 bases, the J end lost 2 bases, and 15 bases lay between the germline ends. CDR1 is MNHEY and CDR2 is SMNVEV in the germline V gene (reference sequence). CDR3 DNA sequence: TGTGCCAGCAGTTCCGGGCAGGGTACGGCCTACGAGCAGTACTTC. Encoded protein: CASSSGQGTAYEQYF.